The rows below give T cell receptor beta chains drawn from one sample of a study of T cells after yellow fever vaccination. One entry per CDR3 protein results from TCRdb running MiXCR on the 5' RACE reads. The sample lists roughly 310,000 distinct CDR3 sequences, roughly 8.7% occurring once. Source: PBMCs, taken on the day of the first yellow fever vaccination. These receptor sequences come from a young man who received the YFV17D yellow fever vaccine. Both conserved end residues are part of each CDR3.

J gene,V gene,CDR3 protein
TRBJ1-1,TRBV7-2,CASSLLRGVAEAFF
TRBJ1-1,TRBV6-2/TRBV6-3,CASRKIHQPTEAFF
TRBJ2-5,TRBV7-2,CASSLNQRGAGGTQYF
TRBJ2-3,TRBV4-1,CASSQVRAGATDTQYF
TRBJ1-1,TRBV20-1,CSAAPGFWNTEAFF
TRBJ1-3,TRBV5-1,CASSFSDGNTIYF
TRBJ2-3,TRBV6-5,CASSSTGSYTQYF
TRBJ2-3,TRBV7-2,CASSLVDSGRDPQYF
TRBJ2-1,TRBV7-9,CASSGTGGLSEQFF
TRBJ1-4,TRBV7-2,CASSFRQGSTNEKLFF
TRBJ2-2,TRBV7-9,CARTRQRNTGELFF
TRBJ1-1,TRBV28,CASSLGQGSEAFF
TRBJ2-1,TRBV12-3/TRBV12-4,CASKSGLGSEQFF
TRBJ2-7,TRBV6-1,CASSQRGLISYEQYF
TRBJ1-6,TRBV10-3,CATAGGEESPLHF
TRBJ1-1,TRBV5-1,CASRQGSTEAFF
TRBJ2-3,TRBV19,CASSILTGTDTQYF
TRBJ1-2,TRBV30,CAWSVGEGYTF
TRBJ2-7,TRBV29-1,CSAGKAGDYEQYF
TRBJ2-5,TRBV10-3,CAISGSGQETQYF
TRBJ1-1,TRBV6-5,CASSYTWGGITEAFF
TRBJ2-7,TRBV5-6,CASSLLDSGWEQYF
TRBJ2-3,TRBV18,CASSPPGRLISDSRDTQYF
TRBJ2-2,TRBV12-3/TRBV12-4,CASSSQMRRGELFF
TRBJ2-3,TRBV5-1,CASSLDGRTGVADTQYF
TRBJ2-7,TRBV5-5,CASAEVEQYF
TRBJ1-1,TRBV30,CAWSPLTEAFF
TRBJ2-7,TRBV4-3,CASSWSAGRSYEQYF
TRBJ2-1,TRBV4-3,CASSQKELKRGGGEQFF
TRBJ2-4,TRBV18,CASSPPGENIQYF
TRBJ1-3,TRBV11-2,CASSLKWGQASSGNTIYF
TRBJ2-1,TRBV5-7,CASSLRASEVSNEQFF
TRBJ1-1,TRBV29-1,CSGGAGTLTSEAFF
TRBJ1-6,TRBV7-2,CASLRQGGVSPLHF
TRBJ2-1,TRBV20-1,CSARSSGRGNEQFF
TRBJ2-1,TRBV4-1,CASSQGRLSGNEQFF
TRBJ1-2,TRBV6-2/TRBV6-3,CASSGSPPKGRDGYTF
TRBJ2-1,TRBV28,CASSFWDRVYEQFF
TRBJ2-1,TRBV6-4,CASSDSDSGGGEQFF
TRBJ1-2,TRBV24-1,CATGSEFYGYTF
TRBJ2-6,TRBV12-3/TRBV12-4,CASKNRGGGLLYSGANVLTF
TRBJ2-5,TRBV5-1,CASSATGTRQETQYF
TRBJ2-3,TRBV7-6,CASSLVLPPGDTQYF
TRBJ2-2,TRBV5-4,CASGPSGELFF
TRBJ2-5,TRBV5-1,CASSRGQGLAGLETQYF
TRBJ2-5,TRBV7-9,CASSLLLSGGYETQYF
TRBJ2-2,TRBV10-2,CASGGVTGELFF
TRBJ2-3,TRBV5-1,CASSSGLAGLADTQYF
TRBJ2-7,TRBV18,CASSPLDGAYEQYF
TRBJ2-5,TRBV7-2,CASSSNRETETQYF
TRBJ2-1,TRBV6-5,CASSHPSEYGAEQFF
TRBJ2-1,TRBV11-3,CASSLGTGGGYNEQFF
TRBJ2-1,TRBV9,CASSVELWDEQFF
TRBJ1-1,TRBV19,CASRGRGLSNTEAFF
TRBJ1-1,TRBV7-9,CASSLFPANTEAFF